This T cell receptor (beta chain) derives from a study of shared clonotypes between healthy human individuals. The wider study: Sampling drew on donors who were a couple of women and three men aged 18 to 49.

What was sequenced on ten immunoSEQ deep assay plates was unsorted PBMC DNA. Profiled with immunoSEQ multiplex PCR; TCRdb holds only in-frame clones, not every one. The sample shows roughly 490,000 clones, approximately 80% of them seen only once. Participating donors were healthy, HIV-negative adults free of recent acute infections or vaccinations. Germline values: CDR1 MGHDK, CDR2 SYGVNS. This CDR3 has 14 residues. V was pared by 1 base and J by 5 bases, with 11 bases between. The specimen was PBMCs. This chain joins TRBV25-1 and TRBJ2-5; weak D call: TRBD2 (6 bases). This sequence originates from a middle-aged woman in good health. Some clones in this sample may be carry-over from other donors' samples. This chain's CDR3 is CASSEFRGMETQYF. The CDR3 nucleotides read TGTGCCAGCAGTGAATTTCGGGGGATGGAGACCCAGTACTTC.